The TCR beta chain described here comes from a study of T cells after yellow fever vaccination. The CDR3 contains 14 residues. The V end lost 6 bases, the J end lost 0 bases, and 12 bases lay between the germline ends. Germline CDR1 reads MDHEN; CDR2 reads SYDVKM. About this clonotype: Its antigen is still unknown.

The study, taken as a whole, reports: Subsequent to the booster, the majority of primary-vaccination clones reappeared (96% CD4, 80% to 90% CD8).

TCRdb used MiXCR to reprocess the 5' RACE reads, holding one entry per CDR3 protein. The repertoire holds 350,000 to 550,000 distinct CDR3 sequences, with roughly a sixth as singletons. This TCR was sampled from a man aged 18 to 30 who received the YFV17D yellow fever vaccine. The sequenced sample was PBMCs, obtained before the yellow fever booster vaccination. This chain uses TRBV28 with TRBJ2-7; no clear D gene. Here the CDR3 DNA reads TGTGCCAGCAGACGGGCCGGCTCCTCCTACGAGCAGTACGTC. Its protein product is CASRRAGSSYEQYV.